This T cell receptor (beta chain) originates from a study of blood T cell repertoires in COVID-19. Study-wide context: PBMCs, B-cell-depleted T cells, or T cells were the source of the cDNA or gDNA that made up the material.

Repertoires were generated with immunoSEQ multiplex PCR, while TCRdb's copy carries only in-frame clones and drops some. The sample comprises 290,000 or so clones, around 90% of which are singletons, and around 4.3% rests with the top ten. Looked up from germline, CDR1 is SGHNT and CDR2 is YENEEA. This CDR3 is built from 16 residues. With 5 bases removed from V and 2 bases from J, the gap between germline ends came to 18 bases. The chain has TRBV11-3 and TRBJ1-1; D is unresolved. The TCR sequence derives from a woman in her late teens or twenties with acute COVID-19. The sample taken for sequencing was PBMCs or T cells enriched from blood (not recorded which). The CDR3 DNA reads as TGTGCCAGCAGCCACCCTAGGACCGGGAGAAACACTGAAGCTTTCTTT. It translates to CASSHPRTGRNTEAFF.